One sample yielded the 10 T cell receptor beta chains listed below, sequenced in a study of CD8+ T cells in alopecia areata. Isolated RNA was reverse transcribed into cDNA used as the sequencing template. The data were produced by immunoSEQ multiplex PCR, yet TCRdb's version contains in-frame clones alone and is incomplete. The repertoire holds about 290,000 clones, roughly 64% seen once, with approximately 1.8% in the top ten. Documented treatment: oral pan-JAK inhibitor, 5-10 mg twice daily. Sequenced material: CD4+ T cells sorted from blood, taken at week 24, from a patient treated with tofacitinib. Receptors originate from a human donor with alopecia areata.

The chain is built from TRBV5-6 and TRBJ1-2; unclear D gene. Trimming shortened V by 4 bases and J by 0 bases, and 16 bases separated the two germline ends. Looked up from germline, CDR1 is SGHDT and CDR2 is YYEEEE. CDR3 length: 16 amino acids. The CDR3, as DNA: TGTGCCAGCAGCGTCGTTAGAATCTCTACTAACTATGGCTACACCTTC. It specifies CASSVVRISTNYGYTF.

This clone was recorded a few times. The chain uses TRBV19 and TRBJ1-1; D gene ambiguous. The V gene lost 1 base and the J gene lost 1 base, with 7 bases spanning the gap. Germline V lookup: CDR1 LNHDA, CDR2 SQIVND (reference sequence). This CDR3 contains 14 residues. DNA of the CDR3: TGTGCCAGTAGTATAGCAGCGGGGAACACTGAAGCTTTCTTT. The encoded protein is CASSIAAGNTEAFF. Full variable domain (missing parts from reference TRBV19 and TRBJ1-1): DGGITQSPKYLFRKEGQNVTLSCEQNLNHDAMYWYRQDPGQGLRLIYYSQIVNDFQKGDIAEGYSVSREKKESFPLTVTSAQKNPTAFYLCASSIAAGNTEAFFGQGTRLTVV.

The genes are TRBV30 and TRBJ2-1; TRBD2 aligns across 10 bases. The CDR3 runs 18 residues. With 0 bases clipped from V and 7 bases from J, the junction kept 15 bases outside the gene matches. Germline lookup yields CDR1 GTSNPN and CDR2 SVGIG (reference sequence). The CDR3 region is CAWSVQVSGGIRRNEQFF. CDR3 DNA sequence: TGTGCCTGGAGTGTACAGGTTAGCGGGGGGATCCGCCGGAATGAGCAGTTCTTC.

A remark on this clone: A far more abundant clone sits one base away, making this likely a read error. This CDR3 fails to terminate in the conserved phenylalanine or tryptophan, so it likely reflects a read error. The chain links TRBV7-9 to TRBJ1-5; perhaps TRBD1 as D (5 bases). The CDR3 loop spans 13 amino acids. Germline CDR1 is SEHNR and CDR2 is FQNEAQ (reference sequence). The V end was cut by 8 bases, the J end by 5 bases, with 13 bases between. The CDR3 bases are TGTGCCAGCTCGAAGGTGGGGGATCAGCCCCAGCATTCT. It codes for CASSKVGDQPQHS.

The chain uses TRBV6-5 and TRBJ1-2, with D hard to call. CDR3 length: 14 amino acids. Deletions cut 7 bases from V and 7 bases from J, with 19 bases between. From germline, CDR1 is MNHEY and CDR2 SVGAGI. CDR3 in DNA: TGTGCCAGCACCCCAAGCATGAGGGATCGTGGCTACACCTTC. Its translation is CASTPSMRDRGYTF.

This clone was counted a few times. V gene TRBV29-1 combines with J gene TRBJ2-3, with D possibly being TRBD1 (6 bases). V dropped 3 bases and J dropped 4 bases, with 11 bases sitting between them. CDR1 SQVTM and CDR2 ANQGSEA come from the germline V gene. This CDR3 contains 13 residues. CDR3 protein: CSVEERQADTQYF. The CDR3 DNA is TGCAGCGTTGAGGAGAGACAGGCAGATACGCAGTATTTT.

The sample holds a few counts of this clone. The chain links TRBV7-8 to TRBJ2-1, with TRBD1 matching 10 bases. The CDR3 runs 16 residues. Germline lookup yields CDR1 SGHVS and CDR2 FQNEAQ. V lost 5 bases, J lost 4 bases, and 8 bases stayed unmatched. The CDR3 reads CASSPAGTGVYNEQFF. For the CDR3, the DNA is TGTGCCAGCAGCCCGGCCGGGACAGGGGTTTACAATGAGCAGTTCTTC.

The chain uses TRBV5-1 and TRBJ1-2; D is possibly TRBD1 (6 bases). Germline CDR1 is SGHRS and CDR2 is YFSETQ. The CDR3 has 14 residues. The V gene lost 0 bases and the J gene lost 8 bases, with 14 bases spanning the gap. The CDR3 reads CASSLDREVHGYTF. CDR3 in DNA: TGCGCCAGCAGCTTGGACAGGGAAGTTCACGGCTACACCTTC.

This clone was observed a handful of times. The J gene is TRBJ1-1, the V gene TRBV6-5, with 8 bases fitting TRBD1. The CDR3 covers 14 residues. V trimming: 1 base; J trimming: 3 bases; junction bases outside the gene matches: 1. The germline CDR1 and CDR2 sequences are MNHEY and SVGAGI. For the CDR3, the DNA is TGTGCCAGCAGTTACTTGGACAGGGACACTGAAGCTTTCTTT. Translated, it gives CASSYLDRDTEAFF.

V and J are TRBV4-2 and TRBJ2-1; TRBD2 aligns across 9 bases. The CDR3 runs 16 residues. V shed 4 bases, J shed 3 bases, and the junction held 7 bases outside the gene matches. Germline loops: CDR1 LGHNA, CDR2 YNFKEQ. Here the CDR3 DNA reads TGTGCCAGCAGCCCGTCCGGGACTAGCAACTACAATGAGCAGTTCTTC. Translated, it gives CASSPSGTSNYNEQFF.